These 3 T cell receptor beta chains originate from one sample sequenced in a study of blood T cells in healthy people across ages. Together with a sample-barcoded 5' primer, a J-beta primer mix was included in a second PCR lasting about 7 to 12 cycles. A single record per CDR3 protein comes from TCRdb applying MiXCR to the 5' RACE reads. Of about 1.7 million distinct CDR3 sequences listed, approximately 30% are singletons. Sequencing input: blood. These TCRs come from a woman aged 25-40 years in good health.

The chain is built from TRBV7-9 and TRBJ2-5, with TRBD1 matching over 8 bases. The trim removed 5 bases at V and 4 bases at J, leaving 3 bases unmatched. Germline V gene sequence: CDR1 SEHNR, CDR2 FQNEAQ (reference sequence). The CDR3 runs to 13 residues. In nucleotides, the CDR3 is TGTGCCAGCAGCACAGGGGGTTCAGAGACCCAGTACTTC. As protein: CASSTGGSETQYF.

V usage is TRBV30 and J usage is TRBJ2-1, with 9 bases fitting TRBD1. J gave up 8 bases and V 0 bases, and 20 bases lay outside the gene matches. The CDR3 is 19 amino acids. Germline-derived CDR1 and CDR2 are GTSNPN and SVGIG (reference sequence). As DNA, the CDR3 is TGTGCCTGGAGTGTAAATCCGGTTGGAGGGACAGGGAGATCGGATGAGCAGTTCTTC. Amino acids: CAWSVNPVGGTGRSDEQFF.

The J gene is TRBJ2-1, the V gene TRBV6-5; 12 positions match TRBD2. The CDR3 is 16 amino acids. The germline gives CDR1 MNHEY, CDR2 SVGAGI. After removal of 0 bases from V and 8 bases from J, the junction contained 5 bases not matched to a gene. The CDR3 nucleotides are TGTGCCAGCAGTTACTCAACTAGCGGGGGGTGGGATGAGCAGTTCTTC. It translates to CASSYSTSGGWDEQFF.